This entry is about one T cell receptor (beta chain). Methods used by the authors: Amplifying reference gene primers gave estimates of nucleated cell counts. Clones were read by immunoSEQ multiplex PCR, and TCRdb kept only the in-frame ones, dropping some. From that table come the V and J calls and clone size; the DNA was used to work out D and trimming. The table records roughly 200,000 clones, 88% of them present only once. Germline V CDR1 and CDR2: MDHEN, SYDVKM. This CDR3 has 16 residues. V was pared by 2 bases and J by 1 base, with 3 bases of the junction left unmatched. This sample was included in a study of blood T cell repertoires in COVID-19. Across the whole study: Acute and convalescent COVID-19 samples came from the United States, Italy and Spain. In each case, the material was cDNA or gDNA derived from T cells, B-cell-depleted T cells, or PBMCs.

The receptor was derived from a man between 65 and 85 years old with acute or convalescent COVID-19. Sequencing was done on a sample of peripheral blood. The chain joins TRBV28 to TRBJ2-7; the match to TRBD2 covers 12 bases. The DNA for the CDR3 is TGTGCCAGCAGTTTAGCCGGGACTAGCGGGTCCTACGAGCAGTACTTC. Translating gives CASSLAGTSGSYEQYF.